The 3 T cell receptor beta chains given below trace back to one sample, sequenced in a study of blood T cell repertoires in COVID-19. Repertoires were generated with immunoSEQ multiplex PCR, while TCRdb's copy carries only in-frame clones and drops some. Counted here are 50,000 or so clones, 77% occurring once; the ten biggest clones make up around 20%. The sequenced sample was peripheral blood. These receptors were obtained from a human donor with active or convalescent COVID-19. The donor label of this sample is uncertain.

The chain has TRBV10-3 and TRBJ2-1; 11 bases are a match to TRBD1. V gave up 6 bases and J gave up 5 bases; unmatched junction bases: 12. The germline V gene has CDR1 ENHRY and CDR2 SYGVKD. The CDR3 has 17 amino acids. The CDR3 reads CAISTMPGQGENNEQFF. DNA for the CDR3: TGTGCCATCAGCACAATGCCGGGACAGGGGGAAAACAATGAGCAGTTCTTC.

The chain combines TRBV19 with TRBJ2-7; 11 bases align to TRBD2. J gave up 5 bases and V 6 bases, and 9 bases lay outside the gene matches. The CDR3 loop spans 15 amino acids. Germline assignment: CDR1 LNHDA and CDR2 SQIVND (reference sequence). The CDR3, as DNA: TGTGCCAGTAGAGATCCTGCTAGCGGGAGGAACGAGCAGTACTTC. This encodes CASRDPASGRNEQYF.

V gene TRBV3-1 (or the pseudogene TRBV3-2) combines with J gene TRBJ2-7; D perhaps matches TRBD2 (5 bases). Germline V gene data show CDR1 as LGHDT and CDR2 as YNNKEL (reference sequence). Trimming took off 3 bases at V and 6 bases at J, with 15 bases between the two ends. The CDR3 runs to 14 residues. The CDR3: CASSQGATGVEQYF. CDR3 DNA: TGTGCCAGCAGCCAGGGAGCTACCGGGGTCGAGCAGTACTTC.